Below, 18 T cell receptor beta chains from the same sample are listed, as sequenced in a study of T cells in Graves' hyperthyroidism and ophthalmopathy. TCR beta CDR3 sequences were amplified from RNA transcripts. The HTBI primer set drove a first-round RT-PCR of the TCR CDR3. TCRdb redid the calling of the multiplex PCR reads with MiXCR, one entry per CDR3 protein. Of 300,000 to 350,000 distinct CDR3 sequences detected, about 20% appear once; the ten largest clones hold under 55%. Input material: blood. The receptor set was obtained from a woman in her fifties or sixties with Graves' hyperthyroidism.

V is TRBV7-2 and J is TRBJ2-1; possibly TRBD1 for D (6 bases). The germline V and J ends were trimmed by 1 base and 15 bases, with 13 bases remaining between them. Germline-derived CDR1 and CDR2 are SGHTA and FQGNSA. The CDR3 totals 12 residues. The CDR3 sequence is CASSLGQDRPFF. Written as DNA, the CDR3 is TGTGCCAGCAGCTTAGGACAGGACCGACCGTTCTTC.

In its sample, this clonotype was seen a few times. This sequence may be a read error, since a much larger clone differs from it by one base. The DNA of the CDR3 is TGTACCAGCAGCTTGGGACAGACCACTGAAGCTTTCTTT. It codes for CTSSLGQTTEAFF. The J gene is TRBJ1-1, the V gene TRBV11-2, with TRBD1 matching 7 bases. The CDR3 extends over 13 amino acids. Germline V lookup: CDR1 SGHAT, CDR2 FQNNGV.

This rearrangement joins TRBV2 to TRBJ1-2, with 10 bases aligning to TRBD1. V shed 6 bases, J shed 4 bases, and the junction held 5 bases outside the gene matches. The CDR3 extends over 14 amino acids. CDR1 is SNHLY and CDR2 is FYNNEI in the germline V gene. This chain's CDR3 is CASRRQGAGYGYTF. CDR3 in DNA: TGTGCCAGCAGACGACAGGGGGCCGGCTATGGCTACACCTTC.

There are a few counts of this clonotype. This chain uses TRBV6-1 with TRBJ1-1; no reliable D call. The length of the CDR3 is 13 residues. Trimming stripped 3 bases from V and 0 bases from J, with 5 bases between. From germline, CDR1 is MNHNS and CDR2 SASEGT. The CDR3: CASSEVMNTEAFF. DNA for the CDR3: TGTGCCAGCAGTGAGGTAATGAACACTGAAGCTTTCTTT.

V and J are TRBV7-9 and TRBJ2-7; D ambiguous. Germline CDR1 is SEHNR and CDR2 is FQNEAQ (reference sequence). There are 13 residues in the CDR3. Trimming pared 6 bases from V and 7 bases from J, leaving 16 bases between. CDR3 coding DNA: TGTGCCAGCAGTTGGACCGCAGTTGGTGAGCAGTACTTC. Translating it yields CASSWTAVGEQYF.

This clonotype was seen ten or more times. The rearrangement uses TRBV27 and TRBJ2-7; TRBD1 matches at 10 bases. The CDR3 length is 16 residues. CDR1 is MNHEY and CDR2 is SMNVEV in the germline V gene (reference sequence). V was pared by 4 bases and J by 4 bases, with 10 bases of the junction left unmatched. Here the CDR3 reads CASSCWDRGSGYEQYV. In DNA form, the CDR3 reads TGTGCCAGCAGTTGCTGGGACAGGGGATCGGGGTACGAGCAGTACGTC.

Details on this clonotype: At one end, the junction sequence differs from germline, possibly due to a read error. The rearrangement joins TRBV6-2 or TRBV6-3 to TRBJ2-7; D perhaps matches TRBD2 (6 bases). Germline V gene data show CDR1 as MNHEY and CDR2 as SVGEGT. This CDR3 is built from 14 residues. DNA of the CDR3: TGTGCCAGCAGTGACTCAGGAGGGCTCTACGCGCAGTACTTC. Translation: CASSDSGGLYAQYF.

This clonotype came up many times. The chain uses TRBV5-1 and TRBJ2-7; D is ambiguous. CDR3 length equals 17 residues. The germline V gene has CDR1 SGHRS and CDR2 YFSETQ. With 1 base removed from V and 2 bases from J, the gap between germline ends came to 19 bases. The CDR3 protein is CASSLSVEQPVTYEQYF. The CDR3 region has the DNA TGCGCCAGCAGCTTGAGTGTGGAACAGCCGGTGACCTACGAGCAGTACTTC.

The chain combines TRBV7-8 with TRBJ2-4; D is unresolved. CDR3 size: 14 residues. The germline gives CDR1 SGHVS, CDR2 FQNEAQ. V lost 2 bases to trimming and J lost 0 bases, with 5 bases between them. The CDR3 region is CASSLSGAKNIQYF. CDR3 in DNA: TGTGCCAGCAGCTTATCCGGAGCCAAAAACATTCAGTACTTC.

This clonotype was picked up many times. J is TRBJ2-3 and V is TRBV5-1; D is unclear. V gave up 0 bases and J gave up 0 bases, with 11 bases separating them. Per the germline V gene, CDR1 is SGHRS and CDR2 is YFSETQ. There are 16 residues in the CDR3. The CDR3 loop reads CASSLVAVLSTDTQYF. CDR3 DNA: TGCGCCAGCAGCTTGGTGGCAGTTTTAAGCACAGATACGCAGTATTTT.

The chain recombines TRBV4-1 with TRBJ2-5; TRBD1 matches at 9 bases. The J segment lost 5 bases and the V segment lost 3 bases, leaving 7 bases of the junction unmatched. Germline loops: CDR1 MGHRA, CDR2 YSYEKL. The CDR3 has 15 amino acids. The CDR3 is CASSQGTGRSETQYF. The CDR3, as DNA: TGCGCCAGCAGCCAGGGGACAGGGAGGTCGGAGACCCAGTACTTC.

This clonotype came up a few times. The V and J genes are TRBV20-1 and TRBJ1-2, with 7 bases lining up with TRBD1. Germline V gives CDR1 DFQATT, CDR2 SNEGSKA (reference sequence). The CDR3 contains 11 residues. The junction had 6 bases not matched to a gene; V was cut back by 6 bases and J by 8 bases. CDR3 DNA sequence: TGCAGTGCCCGGACAGGAGCGGGCTACACCTTC. Protein: CSARTGAGYTF.

This clonotype was seen a handful of times. The chain couples TRBV7-2 to TRBJ2-3; 11 bases are a match to TRBD2. Germline values: CDR1 SGHTA, CDR2 FQGNSA. The ends lost 4 bases at V and 4 bases at J; junction bases unmatched: 4. CDR3 length: 15 amino acids. The CDR3 loop is CASSSLAGGSDTQYF. The DNA for the CDR3 is TGTGCCAGCAGCTCGCTAGCGGGGGGCTCAGATACGCAGTATTTT.

This clonotype was observed once. Since a much larger clone is just one base distant, this may be a read error. J is TRBJ1-2 and V is TRBV7-9; tentative D call: TRBD1 (6 bases). This CDR3 comprises 13 residues. Germline V gene lookup returns CDR1 SEHNR and CDR2 FQNEAQ (reference sequence). CDR3: CASSERGQSGYAF. The CDR3 DNA follows: TGTGCCAGCAGCGAAAGAGGACAGTCTGGCTACGCCTTC.

In this sample, this clonotype turned up many times. The CDR3: CASSQVVTVSTDEQFF. CDR3 nucleotide sequence: TGTGCCAGCAGCCAAGTCGTTACTGTTTCAACGGATGAGCAGTTCTTC. The gene calls are TRBV3-1 and TRBJ2-1; D gene unclear. The CDR3 runs to 16 residues. Per germline, CDR1 LGHDT and CDR2 YNNKEL (reference sequence). Trimming shortened V by 1 base and J by 8 bases, and 18 bases separated the two germline ends.

In this sample, this clonotype turned up a few times. The chain combines TRBV20-1 with TRBJ2-1; 8 nucleotides agree with TRBD2. The germline CDR1 and CDR2 sequences are DFQATT and SNEGSKA (reference sequence). The junction had 7 bases not matched to a gene; V was cut back by 6 bases and J by 0 bases. This CDR3 has 15 amino acids. The CDR3 spells CSAHPGTSSYNEQFF. The CDR3 DNA reads TGCAGTGCCCACCCCGGGACTAGCTCCTACAATGAGCAGTTCTTC.

This clonotype has more than one count but fewer than ten. The chain has TRBV5-1 and TRBJ1-6; D is possibly TRBD1 (6 bases). The CDR3 has 15 residues. The germline V gene has CDR1 SGHRS and CDR2 YFSETQ. The V and J ends lost 4 bases and 9 bases respectively, with 17 bases between them. The DNA of the CDR3 is TGCGCCAGCAGCACCGAGGTAGGGGGGGGTTCACCCCTCCACTTT. Amino acid sequence: CASSTEVGGGSPLHF.

This clonotype has only one observation. The chain links TRBV6-9 to TRBJ2-1; 9 nucleotides align to TRBD1. CDR1 is MNHGY and CDR2 is SVAAGI in the germline V gene. This CDR3 contains 15 residues. V trimming: 7 bases; J trimming: 4 bases; junction bases outside the gene matches: 8. The CDR3 protein is CASITGGAGYNEQFF. The DNA for the CDR3 is TGTGCCAGCATTACAGGGGGCGCAGGTTACAATGAGCAGTTCTTC.